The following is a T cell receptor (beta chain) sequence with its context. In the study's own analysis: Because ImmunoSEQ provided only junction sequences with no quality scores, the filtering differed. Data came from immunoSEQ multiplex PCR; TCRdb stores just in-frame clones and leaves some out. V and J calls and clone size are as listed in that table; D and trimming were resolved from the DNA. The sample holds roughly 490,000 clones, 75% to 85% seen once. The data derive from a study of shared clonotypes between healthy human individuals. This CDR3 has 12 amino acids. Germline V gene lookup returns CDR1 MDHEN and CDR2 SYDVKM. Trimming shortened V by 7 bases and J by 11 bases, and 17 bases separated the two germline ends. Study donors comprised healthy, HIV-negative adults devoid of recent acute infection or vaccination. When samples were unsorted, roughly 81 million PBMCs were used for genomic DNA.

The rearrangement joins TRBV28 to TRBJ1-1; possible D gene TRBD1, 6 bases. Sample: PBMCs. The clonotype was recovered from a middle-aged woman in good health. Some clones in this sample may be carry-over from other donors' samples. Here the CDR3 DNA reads TGTGCCAGCATCCGGGGGGGGCTACGCGCTTTCTTT. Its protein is CASIRGGLRAFF.